This T cell receptor beta chain was found in a study of blood T cell repertoires in COVID-19. Study information: Samples taken during acute and convalescent COVID-19 were collected in the United States, Italy and Spain.

Enrolled through a virtual design, the participants were between about 18 and 100 years of age and came from 24 US areas. The study counted Cohort 3 donors as recovered given two negative PCRs, clearance, or symptom resolution. As handled by the study authors: Amplification with reference gene primers provided the estimates of nucleated cell counts. TCRdb's table, derived via immunoSEQ multiplex PCR, lists solely in-frame clones and lacks some. D and trimming were read from the DNA, whereas the V and J calls and clone size are those reported in that table. The sample consists of about 500,000 clones, 87% of them appearing once. Input material: PBMCs or T cells enriched from blood (not recorded which). The receptor was isolated from a woman aged 18-30 years who had recovered from COVID-19.

The CDR3 DNA follows: TGTGCCAGCAGCCCTGTAGCGGGGGGGAGGGATGAGCAGTTCTTC. Its protein is CASSPVAGGRDEQFF. The rearrangement uses TRBV4-2 and TRBJ2-1; 11 bases fit TRBD2. Germline V gene lookup returns CDR1 LGHNA and CDR2 YNFKEQ. V trimming: 4 bases; J trimming: 8 bases; junction bases outside the gene matches: 7. This CDR3 has 15 amino acids.